Each of the 17 T cell receptor beta chains below was sequenced from the same sample in a study of blood T cells in healthy people across ages. The use of a sample-barcoded 5' primer and a J-beta primer mix characterized a second PCR of roughly 6 to 11 cycles. One entry per CDR3 protein, called by TCRdb with MiXCR from the 5' RACE reads. The sample contains approximately 600,000 distinct CDR3 sequences, 58% of which appear only once. Sequencing used blood. The receptors shown here come from a man between 60 and 70 years old in good health.

This chain joins TRBV20-1 and TRBJ1-4; D unclear. The CDR3 sequence is 15 residues long. The V and J ends lost 0 bases and 0 bases respectively, with 8 bases between them. Germline V CDR1 and CDR2: DFQATT, SNEGSKA (reference sequence). DNA for the CDR3: TGCAGTGCTAGAGACCCCCAAACAACTAATGAAAAACTGTTTTTT. Protein: CSARDPQTTNEKLFF.

The rearrangement links TRBV19 to TRBJ2-7; TRBD1 aligns across 8 bases. This CDR3 has 14 residues. J gave up 3 bases and V 4 bases, and 5 bases lay outside the gene matches. Germline V CDR1 and CDR2: LNHDA, SQIVND (reference sequence). For the CDR3, the DNA is TGTGCCAGTAGTACCAGTACAGGGGGCTACGAGCAGTACTTC. Translation gives CASSTSTGGYEQYF.

This clonotype occurred a few times. The V call is TRBV5-1, the J call TRBJ2-1; TRBD2 matches 7 bases. The CDR3 totals 15 residues. With 4 bases clipped from V and 5 bases from J, the junction kept 9 bases outside the gene matches. Germline V gives CDR1 SGHRS, CDR2 YFSETQ. In DNA form, the CDR3 reads TGCGCCAGCAGCACCCCGGGCGGGGGTCACAATGAGCAGTTCTTC. This translates into CASSTPGGGHNEQFF. Full variable domain (outside the CDR3, taken from reference TRBV5-1 and TRBJ2-1): KAGVTQTPRYLIKTRGQQVTLSCSPISGHRSVSWYQQTPGQGLQFLFEYFSETQRNKGNFPGRFSGRQFSNSRSEMNVSTLELGDSALYLCASSTPGGGHNEQFFGPGTRLTVL.

The sample holds one count of this clonotype. This chain joins TRBV25-1 and TRBJ2-6; a possible D gene is TRBD1 (5 bases). Looked up from germline, CDR1 is MGHDK and CDR2 is SYGVNS. This CDR3 has 17 amino acids. V lost 3 bases and J lost 2, with 14 bases in between. The CDR3 protein is CASSDRFSTAGANVLTF. CDR3 coding DNA: TGTGCCAGCAGTGATAGGTTTTCGACAGCTGGGGCCAACGTCCTGACTTTC.

The chain links TRBV4-1 to TRBJ2-1; a weak D match, TRBD2 (6 bases). The CDR3 totals 17 residues. V lost 1 base, J lost 4 bases, and 17 bases lay in between. Germline V gene lookup returns CDR1 MGHRA and CDR2 YSYEKL. DNA for the CDR3: TGCGCCAGCAGCCAAGGTCGCGGGGCGAATCTTTACAATGAGCAGTTCTTC. It specifies CASSQGRGANLYNEQFF.

This clonotype was picked up a small number of times. This chain joins TRBV5-6 and TRBJ2-4, with D maybe TRBD2 (6 bases). The CDR3 totals 14 residues. V was shortened by 5 bases and J by 6 bases, with 15 bases between the two germline ends. Germline V gene sequence: CDR1 SGHDT, CDR2 YYEEEE. CDR3 sequence: CASRFGTGGNIQYF. The CDR3 DNA is TGTGCCAGCAGGTTTGGGACTGGGGGAAACATTCAGTACTTC.

The chain couples TRBV5-5 to TRBJ2-2, with D possibly being TRBD2 (7 bases). This CDR3 has 16 amino acids. Germline CDR1 and CDR2: SGHKS and YYEKEE (reference sequence). The germline V and J ends were trimmed by 1 base and 3 bases, with 13 bases remaining between them. The CDR3 protein is CASSLWGGSDTGELFF. The CDR3 DNA reads as TGTGCCAGCAGCTTGTGGGGGGGCTCGGACACCGGGGAGCTGTTTTTT.

The chain couples TRBV5-1 to TRBJ2-4; D may be TRBD1 or TRBD2 (5 bases each). The V end was cut by 4 bases, the J end by 5 bases, with 22 bases between. Germline assignment: CDR1 SGHRS and CDR2 YFSETQ. This CDR3 region has 17 residues. The CDR3 DNA reads TGCGCCAGCAGCCCCCACCCTTGGCAGGGAGCGGAAAACATTCAGTACTTC. Amino acids: CASSPHPWQGAENIQYF.

This clonotype was picked up one time. The germline gene is not matched at one end of the junction; a read error may be the cause. The gene calls are TRBV6-5 and TRBJ2-5; D is possibly TRBD1 (5 bases). CDR1 is MNHEY and CDR2 is SVGAGI in the germline V gene. The CDR3 is 13 residues long. The CDR3: CASSDSGAEEQYF. CDR3 coding DNA: TGTGCCAGCAGTGACTCTGGGGCCGAGGAGCAGTACTTC.

This chain joins TRBV6-5 and TRBJ1-2; D unclear. The CDR3 runs to 15 residues. V was pared by 4 bases and J by 4 bases, with 16 bases between. The germline V gene has CDR1 MNHEY and CDR2 SVGAGI. CDR3 nucleotides: TGTGCCAGCAGTTCTCGGACGCCGCTTTTCTATGGCTACACCTTC. Translating it yields CASSSRTPLFYGYTF.

This clonotype has more than one count but fewer than ten. The genes are TRBV29-1 and TRBJ2-1; D is perhaps TRBD2 (5 bases). The V end lost 7 bases, the J end lost 10 bases, and 23 bases lay between the germline ends. The CDR3 totals 14 residues. Germline values: CDR1 SQVTM, CDR2 ANQGSEA. The CDR3 loop reads CSERSLESIGEQFF. Written as DNA, the CDR3 is TGCAGCGAGCGGTCGCTAGAATCCATCGGAGAGCAGTTCTTC.

The V gene is TRBV5-1, the J gene TRBJ2-1; the D is unclear. The CDR3 loop spans 12 amino acids. V was pared by 4 bases and J by 8 bases, with 10 bases between. The germline gives CDR1 SGHRS, CDR2 YFSETQ. This CDR3 is CASSTLLDEQFF. CDR3 in DNA: TGCGCCAGCAGCACCCTCTTGGATGAGCAGTTCTTC.

The CDR3 protein is CSANGPSAETQYF. For the CDR3, the DNA is TGCAGTGCTAACGGGCCCTCTGCCGAGACCCAGTACTTC. The chain is built from TRBV20-1 and TRBJ2-5; D unresolved. The CDR3 contains 13 residues. V shed 4 bases and J shed 5 bases, with 14 bases lying between them. Germline values: CDR1 DFQATT, CDR2 SNEGSKA (reference sequence).

The rearrangement uses TRBV28 and TRBJ2-6; 9 bases are a match to TRBD1. The CDR3 totals 18 residues. J lost 0 bases, V lost 3 bases, and 6 bases had no gene match. Germline values: CDR1 MDHEN, CDR2 SYDVKM. The CDR3 sequence: CASSFATGGLSGANVLTF. In nucleotides, the CDR3 is TGTGCCAGCAGTTTTGCAACAGGGGGCCTCTCTGGGGCCAACGTCCTGACTTTC.

This clonotype was seen a few times. The chain recombines TRBV18 with TRBJ2-3, with D possibly matching TRBD2 (6 bases). V lost 3 bases and J 2 bases, leaving 15 bases between the germline ends. CDR1 and CDR2 (germline): KGHSH, LQKENI. The CDR3 extends over 16 amino acids. CDR3 amino acids: CASSPGGHTSTDTQYF. The CDR3 region has the DNA TGTGCCAGCTCACCGGGAGGCCATACATCCACAGATACGCAGTATTTT.

This sequence joins TRBV25-1 and TRBJ2-1; weak D call: TRBD2 (6 bases). Germline CDR1 is MGHDK and CDR2 is SYGVNS. The CDR3 spans 14 residues. Trimming removed 3 bases from V and 8 bases from J, with 14 bases in between. CDR3 in amino acids: CASSERLVSHEQFF. The CDR3 coding sequence is TGTGCCAGCAGTGAGCGACTAGTCTCGCATGAGCAGTTCTTC.

Turning to this clonotype: One junction end disagrees with the germline gene, perhaps due to a read error. J is TRBJ2-1 and V is TRBV9; 8 bases are shared with TRBD1. The CDR3 consists of 13 residues. Germline CDR1 SGDLS, CDR2 YYNGEE. Written as DNA, the CDR3 is TGTGTCAGCAGCGCCCAGGGGGCGGGTGAGCAGTTCTTC. Residues: CVSSAQGAGEQFF. Complete variable domain (other parts from reference TRBV9 and TRBJ2-1): DSGVTQTPKHLITATGQRVTLRCSPRSGDLSVYWYQQSLDQGLQFLIQYYNGEERAKGNILERFSAQQFPDLHSELNLSSLELGDSALYFCVSSAQGAGEQFFGPGTRLTVL.